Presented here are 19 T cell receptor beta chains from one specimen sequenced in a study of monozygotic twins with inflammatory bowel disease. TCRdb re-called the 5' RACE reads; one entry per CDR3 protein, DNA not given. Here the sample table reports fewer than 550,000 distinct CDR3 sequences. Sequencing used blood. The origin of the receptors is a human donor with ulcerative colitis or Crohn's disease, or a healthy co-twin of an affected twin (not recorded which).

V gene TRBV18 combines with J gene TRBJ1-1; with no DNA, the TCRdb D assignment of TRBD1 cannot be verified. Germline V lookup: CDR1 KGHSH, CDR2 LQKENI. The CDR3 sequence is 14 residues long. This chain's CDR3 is CASSPGHLGTEAFF.

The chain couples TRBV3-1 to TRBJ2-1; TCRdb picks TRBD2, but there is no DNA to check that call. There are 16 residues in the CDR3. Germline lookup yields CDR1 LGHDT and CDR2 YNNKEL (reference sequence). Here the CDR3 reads CASSQDAGSSYNEQFF.

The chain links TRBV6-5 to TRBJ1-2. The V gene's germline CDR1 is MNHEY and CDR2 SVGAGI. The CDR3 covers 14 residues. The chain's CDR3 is CASSYGGGGYGYTF.

Here the CDR3 reads CASSDWSSQETQYF. This rearrangement joins TRBV10-2 to TRBJ2-5. Germline V lookup: CDR1 WSHSY, CDR2 SAAADI. The CDR3 spans 14 residues.

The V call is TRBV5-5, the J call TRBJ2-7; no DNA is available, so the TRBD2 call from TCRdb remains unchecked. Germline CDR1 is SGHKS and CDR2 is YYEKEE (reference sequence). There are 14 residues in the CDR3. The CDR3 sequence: CASSFGTSLYEQYF.

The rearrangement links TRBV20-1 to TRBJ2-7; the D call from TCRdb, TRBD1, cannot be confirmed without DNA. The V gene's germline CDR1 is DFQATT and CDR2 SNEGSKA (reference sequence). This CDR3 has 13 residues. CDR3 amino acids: CSALTGYSYEQYF.

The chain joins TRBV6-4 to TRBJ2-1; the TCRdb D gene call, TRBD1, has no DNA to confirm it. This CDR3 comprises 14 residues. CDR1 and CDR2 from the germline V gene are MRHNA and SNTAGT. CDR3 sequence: CASSEGVAGSEQFF.

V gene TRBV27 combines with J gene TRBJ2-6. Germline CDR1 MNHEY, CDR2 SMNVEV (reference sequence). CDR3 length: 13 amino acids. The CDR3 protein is CASRNYGANVLTF.

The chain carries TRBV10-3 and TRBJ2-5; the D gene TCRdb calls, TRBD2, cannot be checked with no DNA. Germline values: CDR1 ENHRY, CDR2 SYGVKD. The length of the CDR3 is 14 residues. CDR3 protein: CAIRGPLGRETQYF.

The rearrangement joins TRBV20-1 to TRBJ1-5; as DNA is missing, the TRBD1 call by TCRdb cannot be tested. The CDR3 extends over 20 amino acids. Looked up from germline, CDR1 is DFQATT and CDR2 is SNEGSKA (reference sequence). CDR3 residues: CSARDLIRDEGWYSNQPQHF.

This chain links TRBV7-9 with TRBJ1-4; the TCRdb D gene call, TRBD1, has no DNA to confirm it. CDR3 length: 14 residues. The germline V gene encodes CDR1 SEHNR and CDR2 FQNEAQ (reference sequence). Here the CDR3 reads CASSLAGGNEKLFF.

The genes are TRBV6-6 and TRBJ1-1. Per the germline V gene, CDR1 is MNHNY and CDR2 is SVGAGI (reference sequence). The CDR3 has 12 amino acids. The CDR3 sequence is CASTYGGGYAFF.

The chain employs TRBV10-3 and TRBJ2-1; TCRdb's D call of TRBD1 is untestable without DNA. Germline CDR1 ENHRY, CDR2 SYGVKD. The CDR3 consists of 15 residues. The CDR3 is CAISESVGTDDEQFF.

The CDR3: CATSRDLVGMQYF. The V and J genes are TRBV15 and TRBJ2-3. Germline V lookup: CDR1 LNHNV, CDR2 YYDKDF (reference sequence). This CDR3 spans 13 amino acids. The full variable domain, in which reference TRBV15 and TRBJ2-3 provide the parts outside the CDR3, is DAMVIQNPRYQVTQFGKPVTLSCSQTLNHNVMYWYQQKSSQAPKLLFHYYDKDFNNEADTPDNFQSRRPNTSFCFLDIRSPGLGDTAMYLCATSRDLVGMQYFGPGTRLTVL.

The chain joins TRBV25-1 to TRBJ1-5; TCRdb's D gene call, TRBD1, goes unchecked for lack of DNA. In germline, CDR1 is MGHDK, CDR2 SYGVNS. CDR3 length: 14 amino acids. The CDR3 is CASSESQGIQPQHF.

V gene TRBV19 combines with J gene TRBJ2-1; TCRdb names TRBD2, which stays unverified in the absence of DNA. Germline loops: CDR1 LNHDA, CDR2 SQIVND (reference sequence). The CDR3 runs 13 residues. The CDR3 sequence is CASTAGVRNEQFF.

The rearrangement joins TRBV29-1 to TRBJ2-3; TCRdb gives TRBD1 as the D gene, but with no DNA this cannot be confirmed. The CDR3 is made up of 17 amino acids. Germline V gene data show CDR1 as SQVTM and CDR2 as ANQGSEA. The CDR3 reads CSVPLLGQGAFTDTQYF.

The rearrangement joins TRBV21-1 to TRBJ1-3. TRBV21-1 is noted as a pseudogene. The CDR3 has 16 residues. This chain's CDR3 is CASSKSPRNSGNTIYF.

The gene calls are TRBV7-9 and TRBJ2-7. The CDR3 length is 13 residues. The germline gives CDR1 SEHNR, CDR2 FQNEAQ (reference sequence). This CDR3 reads CASTMDRSYEQYF.